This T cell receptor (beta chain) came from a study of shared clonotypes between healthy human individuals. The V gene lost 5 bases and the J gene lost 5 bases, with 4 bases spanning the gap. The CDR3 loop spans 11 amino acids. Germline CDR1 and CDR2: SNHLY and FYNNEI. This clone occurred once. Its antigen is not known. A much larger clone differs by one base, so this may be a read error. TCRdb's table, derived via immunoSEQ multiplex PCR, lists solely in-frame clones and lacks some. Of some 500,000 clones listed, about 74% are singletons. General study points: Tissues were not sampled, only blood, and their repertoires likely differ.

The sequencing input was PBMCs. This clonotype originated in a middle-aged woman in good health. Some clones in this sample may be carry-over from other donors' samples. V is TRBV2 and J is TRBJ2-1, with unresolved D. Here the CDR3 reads CASSQNNEQFF. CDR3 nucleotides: TGTGCCAGCAGTCAAAACAATGAGCAGTTCTTC.